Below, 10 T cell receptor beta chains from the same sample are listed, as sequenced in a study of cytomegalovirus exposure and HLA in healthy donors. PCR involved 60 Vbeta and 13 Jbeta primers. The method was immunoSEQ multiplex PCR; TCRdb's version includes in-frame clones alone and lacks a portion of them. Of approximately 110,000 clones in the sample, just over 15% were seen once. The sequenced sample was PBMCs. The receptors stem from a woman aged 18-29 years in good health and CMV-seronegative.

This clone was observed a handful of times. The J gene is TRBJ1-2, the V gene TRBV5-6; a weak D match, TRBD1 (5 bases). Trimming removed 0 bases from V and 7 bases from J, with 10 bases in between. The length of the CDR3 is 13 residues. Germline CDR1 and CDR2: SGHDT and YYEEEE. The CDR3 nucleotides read TGTGCCAGCAGCTTGGGCAGGGCTGGTGGCTACACCTTC. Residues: CASSLGRAGGYTF. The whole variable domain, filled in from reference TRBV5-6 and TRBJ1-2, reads DAGVTQSPTHLIKTRGQQVTLRCSPKSGHDTVSWYQQALGQGPQFIFQYYEEEERQRGNFPDRFSGHQFPNYSSELNVNALLLGDSALYLCASSLGRAGGYTFGSGTRLTVV.

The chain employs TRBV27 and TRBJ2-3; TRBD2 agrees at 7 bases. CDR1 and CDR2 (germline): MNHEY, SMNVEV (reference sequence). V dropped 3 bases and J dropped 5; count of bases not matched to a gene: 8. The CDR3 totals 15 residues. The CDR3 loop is CASSLFPSGGDTQYF. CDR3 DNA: TGTGCCAGCAGTTTGTTTCCGTCGGGAGGAGATACGCAGTATTTT.

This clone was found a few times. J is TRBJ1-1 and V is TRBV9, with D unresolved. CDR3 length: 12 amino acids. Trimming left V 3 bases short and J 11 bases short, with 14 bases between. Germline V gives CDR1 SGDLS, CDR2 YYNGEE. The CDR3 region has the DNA TGTGCCAGCAGCGCCCCTCTCGGGGTGGCTTTCTTT. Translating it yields CASSAPLGVAFF.

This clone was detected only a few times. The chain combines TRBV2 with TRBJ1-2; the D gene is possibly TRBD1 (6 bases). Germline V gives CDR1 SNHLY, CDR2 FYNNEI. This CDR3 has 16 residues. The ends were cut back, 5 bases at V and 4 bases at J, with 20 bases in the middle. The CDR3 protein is CASSPRVDSSVYGYTF. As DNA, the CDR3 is TGTGCCAGCAGTCCTCGAGTGGACAGTTCAGTCTATGGCTACACCTTC.

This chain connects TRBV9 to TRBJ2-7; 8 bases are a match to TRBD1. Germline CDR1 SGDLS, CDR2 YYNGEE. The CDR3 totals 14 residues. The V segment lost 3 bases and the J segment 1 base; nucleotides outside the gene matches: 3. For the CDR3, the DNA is TGTGCCAGCAGCGGACAGGGGTCATCCTACGAGCAGTACTTC. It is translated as CASSGQGSSYEQYF.

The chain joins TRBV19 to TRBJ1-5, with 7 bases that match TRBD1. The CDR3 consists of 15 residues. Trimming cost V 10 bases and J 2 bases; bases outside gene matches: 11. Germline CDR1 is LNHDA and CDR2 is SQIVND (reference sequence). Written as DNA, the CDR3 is TGTGCCACCCATGGCCTCACAGGGGGCAATCAGCCCCAGCATTTT. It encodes CATHGLTGGNQPQHF.

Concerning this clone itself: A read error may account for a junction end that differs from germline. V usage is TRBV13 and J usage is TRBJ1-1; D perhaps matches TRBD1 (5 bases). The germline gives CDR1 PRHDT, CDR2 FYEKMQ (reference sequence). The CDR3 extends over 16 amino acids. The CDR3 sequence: CASSLRPPGGGTAAFF. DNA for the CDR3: TGTGCCAGCAGCTTAAGACCCCCCGGGGGAGGGACTGCAGCTTTCTTT. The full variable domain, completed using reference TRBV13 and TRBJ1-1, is AAGVIQSPRHLIKEKRETATLKCYPIPRHDTVYWYQQGPGQDPQFLISFYEKMQSDKGSIPDRFSAQQFSDYHSELNMSSLELGDSALYFCASSLRPPGGGTAAFFGQGTRLTVV.

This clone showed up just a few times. CDR3 protein: CASSPAGGTEAFF. The DNA of the CDR3 is TGTGCCAGCAGCCCGGCAGGGGGCACTGAAGCTTTCTTT. The J gene is TRBJ1-1, the V gene TRBV5-4; 7 bases align to TRBD1. The V and J ends lost 4 bases and 4 bases, in that order; junction bases with no gene match: 4. This CDR3 has 13 amino acids. Germline CDR1 SGHNT, CDR2 YYREEE (reference sequence).

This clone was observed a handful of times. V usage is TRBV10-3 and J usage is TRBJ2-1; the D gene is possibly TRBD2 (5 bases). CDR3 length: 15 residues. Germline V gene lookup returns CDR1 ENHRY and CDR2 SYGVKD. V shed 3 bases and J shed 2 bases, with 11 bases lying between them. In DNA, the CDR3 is TGTGCCATCAGTGAACAAGCGGAGCCCTACAATGAGCAGTTCTTC. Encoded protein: CAISEQAEPYNEQFF.

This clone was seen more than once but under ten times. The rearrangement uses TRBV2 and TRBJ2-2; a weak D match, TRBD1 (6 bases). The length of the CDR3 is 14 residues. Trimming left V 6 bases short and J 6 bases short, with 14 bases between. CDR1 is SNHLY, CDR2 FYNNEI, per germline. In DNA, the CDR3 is TGTGCCAGCAGCCAGGGGCTTGGGGCCGGGGAGCTGTTTTTT. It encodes CASSQGLGAGELFF.